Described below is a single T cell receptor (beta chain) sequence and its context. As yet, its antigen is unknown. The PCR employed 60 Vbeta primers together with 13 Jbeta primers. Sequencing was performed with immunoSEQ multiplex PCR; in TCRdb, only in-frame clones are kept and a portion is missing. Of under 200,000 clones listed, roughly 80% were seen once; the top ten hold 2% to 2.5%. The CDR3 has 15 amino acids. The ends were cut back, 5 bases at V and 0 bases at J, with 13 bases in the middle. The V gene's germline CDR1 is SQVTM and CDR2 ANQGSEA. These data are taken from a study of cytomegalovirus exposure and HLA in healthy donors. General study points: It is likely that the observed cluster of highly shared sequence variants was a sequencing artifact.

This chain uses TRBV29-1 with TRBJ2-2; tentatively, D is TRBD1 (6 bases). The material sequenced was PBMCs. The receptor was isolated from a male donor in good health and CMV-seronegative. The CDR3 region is CSVRVQGTNTGELFF. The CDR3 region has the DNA TGCAGCGTTAGAGTACAGGGCACGAACACCGGGGAGCTGTTTTTT.